This is a list of T cell receptor beta chains from one sample in a study of T cells in Graves' hyperthyroidism and ophthalmopathy. TCRdb independently ran MiXCR on the multiplex PCR reads; one entry per CDR3 protein. Altogether 550,000 to 700,000 distinct CDR3 sequences are present, roughly 50% being singletons, with the ten largest covering roughly 20%. Source material: peripheral blood or thyroid tissue (not recorded which). The receptors stem from an adult woman with Graves' disease, either hyperthyroidism or ophthalmopathy (not recorded which). Both conserved end residues are part of each CDR3. Each record gives: J gene, V gene, CDR3 protein.

TRBJ2-7,TRBV10-3,CAISRRQGFSPVYEQYF
TRBJ2-3,TRBV10-2,CATVPSGASTDTQYF
TRBJ2-3,TRBV10-2,CASKTGGTTDTQYF
TRBJ1-5,TRBV3-1,CASSRTGNGQPQHF
TRBJ2-5,TRBV19,CASSIGPTSGPVETQYF
TRBJ1-2,TRBV12-3/TRBV12-4,CASSQDRGVEDGYTF
TRBJ2-7,TRBV4-2,CASSAALGTISFVSYEQYF
TRBJ2-2,TRBV6-2/TRBV6-3,CASSYSPDRVGELFF
TRBJ1-3,TRBV10-2,CASSVEGLMNTIYF
TRBJ2-5,TRBV29-1,CSVRDYQETQYF
TRBJ1-2,TRBV6-1,CASSGPGQGNYGYTF
TRBJ1-4,TRBV7-2,CASSNRQGGLFF
TRBJ2-5,TRBV20-1,CSAHEGGLGETQYF
TRBJ2-2,TRBV5-1,CASSLTYGELFF
TRBJ1-2,TRBV7-2,CASSLQGGTF
TRBJ2-1,TRBV20-1,CSATPRAGVGHEHFF
TRBJ2-5,TRBV10-3,CAIGAGGPRETQYF
TRBJ2-5,TRBV7-8,CASSLSRAGQPQYF
TRBJ1-4,TRBV5-1,CASSYRERLNEKLFF
TRBJ2-7,TRBV11-2,CASSAGAAGYEQYF
TRBJ2-5,TRBV7-9,CASSHWTEETQYF
TRBJ2-2,TRBV29-1,CSVDGSENTGELFF
TRBJ2-5,TRBV24-1,CATSAPTSGSFGETQYF
TRBJ1-1,TRBV7-8,CASSSATELNTEAFF
TRBJ2-7,TRBV4-2,CASSQGGSQQYF
TRBJ1-2,TRBV20-1,CSATSGRAGYTF